The 18 T cell receptor beta chains presented below share a single source sample, sequenced in a study of PD-1 blockade in classical Hodgkin lymphoma. Libraries were prepared by immunoSEQ multiplex PCR; TCRdb keeps only in-frame clonotypes and omits some of them. The repertoire includes roughly 29,000 clones, approximately 89% of them detected once, and 2.4% sits in the top ten. The time point was: cycle 4 day 1 (C4D1), after less than 7 weeks of nivolumab. All trial patients relapsed after autologous stem cell transplantation. Magnetic depletion of unwanted cells isolated CD4+ T cells from thawed PBMCs. The starting material was CD4+ T cells from blood, obtained before the fourth cycle of nivolumab. Every receptor here comes from a human donor with classical Hodgkin lymphoma.

The rearrangement links TRBV5-1 to TRBJ2-2; 13 bases match TRBD2. The V segment lost 4 bases and the J segment 5 bases; nucleotides outside the gene matches: 11. CDR1 and CDR2 (germline): SGHRS, YFSETQ. The CDR3 contains 18 residues. DNA of the CDR3: TGCGCCAGCAGCCCCGACCCGAGGACTAGCGGGAGTACCGGGGAGCTGTTTTTT. It codes for CASSPDPRTSGSTGELFF.

This clone occurred once. This sequence joins TRBV28 and TRBJ1-1, with 9 bases that match TRBD1. The CDR3 totals 15 residues. The V gene end was trimmed by 6 bases and the J gene end by 4 bases; junction bases not matched to a gene: 9. The germline V gene encodes CDR1 MDHEN and CDR2 SYDVKM. The CDR3 nucleotides read TGTGCCAGCAGATATAGCCGGGACAGGGCCACTGAAGCTTTCTTT. Translating it yields CASRYSRDRATEAFF.

The chain uses TRBV7-9 and TRBJ2-1, with D perhaps matching TRBD1 or TRBD2 (5 bases each). Germline CDR1 and CDR2: SEHNR and FQNEAQ (reference sequence). The CDR3 consists of 12 residues. V was trimmed by 0 bases and J by 9 bases, leaving 6 bases between them. The CDR3 coding sequence is TGTGCCAGCAGCTTAGCGGGGGTTGAGCAGTTCTTC. It encodes CASSLAGVEQFF.

V is TRBV2 and J is TRBJ1-1; D unresolved. This CDR3 is built from 12 residues. The V end was cut by 8 bases, the J end by 0 bases, with 7 bases between. CDR1 is SNHLY, CDR2 FYNNEI, per germline. The CDR3 loop reads CASRGLNTEAFF. The CDR3 region has the DNA TGTGCCAGCCGGGGATTGAACACTGAAGCTTTCTTT. The full variable domain, its missing parts supplied by reference TRBV2 and TRBJ1-1, is EPEVTQTPSHQVTQMGQEVILRCVPISNHLYFYWYRQILGQKVEFLVSFYNNEISEKSEIFDDQFSVERPDGSNFTLKIRSTKLEDSAMYFCASRGLNTEAFFGQGTRLTVV.

The rearrangement uses TRBV7-2 and TRBJ2-1; 11 nucleotides agree with TRBD2. CDR1 is SGHTA and CDR2 is FQGNSA in the germline V gene. The CDR3 has 18 amino acids. Trimming cost V 0 bases and J 6 bases; bases outside gene matches: 10. The chain's CDR3 is CASSLAPPGTSGSNEQFF. The CDR3, as DNA: TGTGCCAGCAGCTTAGCCCCCCCCGGGACTAGCGGAAGCAATGAGCAGTTCTTC.

This chain connects TRBV19 to TRBJ1-1; D is uncertain. V was cut by 5 bases and J by 7 bases, with 14 bases left in between. The CDR3 is made up of 13 amino acids. Germline values: CDR1 LNHDA, CDR2 SQIVND (reference sequence). CDR3 loop: CASSSRAGDEAFF. The CDR3 DNA sequence: TGTGCCAGTAGTTCACGGGCTGGAGATGAAGCTTTCTTT.

The genes are TRBV11-1 and TRBJ1-5; TRBD1 matches 7 bases. The CDR3 is made up of 14 amino acids. V shed 5 bases and J 4 bases; nucleotides not matched to a gene: 5. Germline CDR1 is SGHAT and CDR2 is FQDESV (reference sequence). The CDR3: CASSVTTGNQPQHF. The CDR3 bases are TGTGCCAGCAGCGTAACGACAGGGAATCAGCCCCAGCATTTT.

The V call is TRBV2, the J call TRBJ1-2, with a weak D call TRBD1 (6 bases). The CDR3 length is 16 residues. V was trimmed by 3 bases and J by 4 bases, leaving 18 bases between them. Per the germline V gene, CDR1 is SNHLY and CDR2 is FYNNEI. The DNA for the CDR3 is TGTGCCAGCAGTGACAGACAGGTTGTTCAAATCTATGGCTACACCTTC. Amino acid sequence: CASSDRQVVQIYGYTF.

The genes are TRBV7-9 and TRBJ2-3, with a possible D match to TRBD1 (6 bases). With 4 bases removed from V and 2 bases from J, the gap between germline ends came to 16 bases. The CDR3 covers 16 residues. In germline, CDR1 is SEHNR, CDR2 FQNEAQ (reference sequence). The CDR3 loop reads CASSSLGAAPTDTQYF. CDR3 sequence (DNA): TGTGCCAGCAGCTCCCTGGGGGCAGCCCCCACAGATACGCAGTATTTT.

The chain joins TRBV7-9 to TRBJ2-3, with D uncertain. Looked up from germline, CDR1 is SEHNR and CDR2 is FQNEAQ (reference sequence). V was cut by 7 bases and J by 2 bases, with 7 bases left in between. This CDR3 comprises 12 residues. CDR3 protein: CASTQLTDTQYF. The CDR3 coding sequence is TGTGCCAGCACCCAGCTCACAGATACGCAGTATTTT.

The genes are TRBV6-1 and TRBJ2-2; 10 bases map to TRBD1. J gave up 6 bases and V 2 bases, and 12 bases lay outside the gene matches. Germline values: CDR1 MNHNS, CDR2 SASEGT. The CDR3 contains 18 residues. The CDR3 is CASSEPHRDRGGPGELFF. The CDR3 DNA follows: TGTGCCAGCAGTGAACCCCACCGGGACAGGGGAGGTCCCGGGGAGCTGTTTTTT.

Only one count was recorded for this clone. V usage is TRBV11-2 and J usage is TRBJ2-7; D uncertain. Trimming stripped 5 bases from V and 2 bases from J, with 19 bases between. Germline assignment: CDR1 SGHAT and CDR2 FQNNGV. The CDR3 is 16 residues long. The CDR3 loop is CASSPLWGKVPYEQYF. The CDR3 nucleotides read TGTGCCAGCAGCCCTTTGTGGGGTAAGGTTCCCTACGAGCAGTACTTC.

The chain combines TRBV29-1 with TRBJ1-2, with D perhaps matching TRBD1 (5 bases). The CDR3 sequence is 14 residues long. Trimming shortened V by 2 bases and J by 0 bases, and 10 bases separated the two germline ends. The V gene's germline CDR1 is SQVTM and CDR2 ANQGSEA. For the CDR3, the DNA is TGCAGCGTTGAACTGACAGCTACTAACTATGGCTACACCTTC. Protein product: CSVELTATNYGYTF. The variable domain in full, completed from reference TRBV29-1 and TRBJ1-2, reads SAVISQKPSRDICQRGTSLTIQCQVDSQVTMMFWYRQQPGQSLTLIATANQGSEATYESGFVIDKFPISRPNLTFSTLTVSNMSPEDSSIYLCSVELTATNYGYTFGSGTRLTVV.

The rearrangement joins TRBV2 to TRBJ1-6; perhaps TRBD1 as D (5 bases). Trimming stripped 5 bases from V and 2 bases from J, with 10 bases between. There are 15 residues in the CDR3. The germline V gene has CDR1 SNHLY and CDR2 FYNNEI. CDR3 amino acids: CASSFDSPYNSPLHF. CDR3 sequence (DNA): TGTGCCAGCAGTTTTGACAGCCCCTATAATTCACCCCTCCACTTT.

The chain employs TRBV7-2 and TRBJ2-5; D is uncertain. CDR3 length equals 11 residues. CDR1 and CDR2 from the germline V gene are SGHTA and FQGNSA. V lost 7 bases, J lost 2 bases, and 5 bases lay in between. The DNA of the CDR3 is TGTGCCAGCACCCTTCAAGAGACCCAGTACTTC. It encodes CASTLQETQYF. Full variable domain (outside the CDR3, taken from reference TRBV7-2 and TRBJ2-5): GAGVSQSPSNKVTEKGKDVELRCDPISGHTALYWYRQSLGQGLEFLIYFQGNSAPDKSGLPSDRFSAERTGGSVSTLTIQRTQQEDSAVYLCASTLQETQYFGPGTRLLVL.

This chain joins TRBV19 and TRBJ2-1; 8 bases fit TRBD2. Trimming cost V 3 bases and J 2 bases; bases outside gene matches: 15. The CDR3 is 19 amino acids. Germline V gene lookup returns CDR1 LNHDA and CDR2 SQIVND (reference sequence). The CDR3 region has the DNA TGTGCCAGTAGTATTAGCACTAGCGGTTTATTCACAACCTACAATGAGCAGTTCTTC. This encodes CASSISTSGLFTTYNEQFF.

The chain has TRBV29-1 and TRBJ1-1, with 9 positions matching TRBD1. The J segment lost 3 bases and the V segment lost 4 bases, leaving 6 bases of the junction unmatched. The CDR3 extends over 14 amino acids. CDR1 and CDR2 (germline): SQVTM, ANQGSEA. The CDR3: CSVAYTGGHTEAFF. The CDR3, as DNA: TGCAGCGTTGCGTATACAGGGGGCCACACTGAAGCTTTCTTT.

There are a few counts of this clone. The chain uses TRBV7-9 and TRBJ1-4; tentatively, D is TRBD1 (6 bases). The germline gives CDR1 SEHNR, CDR2 FQNEAQ (reference sequence). Trimming stripped 2 bases from V and 8 bases from J, with 6 bases between. The CDR3 sequence is 12 residues long. CDR3 sequence: CASSLQGEKLFF. The CDR3 coding sequence is TGTGCCAGCAGCTTACAGGGGGAAAAACTGTTTTTT.